A selection of T cell receptor beta chains follows, all from one sample in a study of shared clonotypes between healthy human individuals. Clones were read by immunoSEQ multiplex PCR, and TCRdb kept only the in-frame ones, dropping some. The sample consists of fewer than 850,000 clones, 90% to 97% of them appearing once. The specimen was naive CD8+ T cells sorted from blood. The receptors were gathered from a man younger than 45 in good health. Each CDR3 is given with its conserved first and last residue. The order of the fields is clone size, D gene, J gene, V gene, CDR3 protein, CDR3 DNA. D genes are given only for firm matches. Clone sizes are given selectively: once, few, many, or a class where the clone is expanded.

. . TRBJ1-1 TRBV5-1 CASSLESSEAFF TGCGCCAGCAGCTTGGAGAGCTCGGAGGCTTTCTTT
once . TRBJ2-1 TRBV14 CASSQLVVSGEGNEQFF TGTGCCAGCAGCCAATTGGTAGTGTCAGGGGAGGGCAATGAGCAGTTCTTC
. . TRBJ1-1 TRBV4-1 CASSQFAGLNTEAFF TGCGCCAGCAGCCAATTCGCAGGTTTGAACACTGAAGCTTTCTTT
. . TRBJ2-7 TRBV11-2 CASSLAASEQYF TGTGCCAGCAGCTTAGCAGCGAGCGAGCAGTACTTC
few . TRBJ2-7 TRBV6-5 CASSRQGSYEQYF TGTGCCAGCAGCCGGCAGGGCTCCTACGAGCAGTACTTC
. TRBD1 TRBJ2-7 TRBV27 CASSAGTVYEQYF TGTGCCAGCAGTGCCGGGACAGTATACGAGCAGTACTTC
. . TRBJ1-2 TRBV7-9 CASSLALRGYGYTF TGTGCCAGCAGCTTAGCGCTTAGGGGCTATGGCTACACCTTC
. . TRBJ1-1 TRBV7-6 CASSVGGAGEAFF TGTGCCAGCAGCGTAGGGGGTGCGGGTGAAGCTTTCTTT
. TRBD1 TRBJ1-4 TRBV9 CASSPNRGLGEKLFF TGTGCCAGCAGCCCAAACAGGGGGCTCGGCGAAAAACTGTTTTTT
. TRBD2 TRBJ2-7 TRBV5-3 CARRNTSGTYEQYF TGTGCCAGAAGGAATACTAGCGGTACCTACGAGCAGTACTTC
. . TRBJ2-5 TRBV27 CASSFGGGSGAQYF TGTGCCAGCAGTTTCGGCGGGGGCTCGGGGGCCCAGTACTTC
. . TRBJ1-5 TRBV7-9 CASSLAGPEPQHF TGTGCCAGCAGCTTAGCAGGGCCTGAGCCCCAGCATTTT
. . TRBJ1-1 TRBV4-1 CASAETRNTEAFF TGCGCCAGTGCCGAGACAAGGAACACTGAAGCTTTCTTT
. TRBD2 TRBJ2-1 TRBV16 CASSLRLAGDGAYNEQFF TGTGCCAGCAGTTTGCGACTAGCGGGAGATGGGGCCTACAATGAGCAGTTCTTC
. TRBD1 TRBJ2-7 TRBV29-1 CSVVNAGTGRYEQYF TGCAGCGTTGTTAACGCCGGGACAGGGCGCTACGAGCAGTACTTC
. . TRBJ2-2 TRBV6-5 CASKATPNTGELFF TGTGCCAGCAAGGCGACCCCGAACACCGGGGAGCTGTTTTTT
. TRBD2 TRBJ2-1 TRBV5-1 CASKRTSGSNEQFF TGCGCCAGCAAAAGGACTAGCGGGAGCAATGAGCAGTTCTTC
. . TRBJ2-3 TRBV6-5 CASSFLPGSTDTQYF TGTGCCAGCAGTTTTCTACCCGGGAGCACAGATACGCAGTATTTT
once TRBD2 TRBJ2-1 TRBV29-1 CSVEGTRGAYNEQFF TGCAGCGTTGAGGGGACCCGGGGGGCCTACAATGAGCAGTTCTTC
. . TRBJ2-4 TRBV29-1 CSVEDSLVGKSKNIQYF TGCAGCGTTGAAGACTCCCTCGTGGGAAAGTCCAAAAACATTCAGTACTTC
. . TRBJ2-3 TRBV2 CASSSFLAETDTQYF TGTGCCAGCAGCAGTTTCCTAGCTGAGACAGATACGCAGTATTTT
. . TRBJ2-3 TRBV28 CASSYLTEEDTDTQYF TGTGCCAGCAGCTACCTGACAGAAGAGGACACAGATACGCAGTATTTT
. . TRBJ1-1 TRBV14 CASSLIGPRTEAFF TGTGCCAGCAGCCTCATAGGGCCGAGGACTGAAGCTTTCTTT
. . TRBJ2-1 TRBV28 CASSLSGLNNEQFF TGTGCCAGCAGTTTATCGGGCTTGAACAATGAGCAGTTCTTC
. . TRBJ2-7 TRBV6-5 CASSYSGTYEQYF TGTGCCAGCAGTTACTCAGGAACCTACGAGCAGTACTTC
. . TRBJ2-7 TRBV27 CASSWGPYEQYF TGTGCCAGCAGTTGGGGACCCTACGAGCAGTACTTC
. TRBD1 TRBJ2-7 TRBV5-1 CASSLGDSARYF TGCGCCAGCAGCTTGGGGGACAGCGCGCGGTACTTC
once . TRBJ2-7 TRBV29-1 CSARGSPNAYEQYF TGCAGCGCCCGTGGGTCCCCGAATGCCTACGAGCAGTACTTC
. . TRBJ2-3 TRBV5-6 CASSKYEDTQYF TGTGCCAGCAGCAAATACGAGGATACGCAGTATTTT
. TRBD1 TRBJ2-1 TRBV19 CASSPGTGGKNEQFF TGTGCCAGTAGCCCCGGGACAGGGGGTAAGAATGAGCAGTTCTTC
. TRBD1 TRBJ1-4 TRBV13 CASSFRGTNEKLFF TGTGCCAGCAGCTTCAGGGGGACTAATGAAAAACTGTTTTTT
. . TRBJ2-3 TRBV30 CAWSVLVHTDTQYF TGTGCCTGGAGTGTACTAGTCCACACAGATACGCAGTATTTT
. . TRBJ2-1 TRBV2 CASFRLNEQFF TGTGCCAGCTTCAGGCTAAATGAGCAGTTCTTC
. TRBD2 TRBJ2-7 TRBV28 CASRRTSEFYEQYF TGTGCCAGCAGACGGACTAGCGAGTTCTACGAGCAGTACTTC
. TRBD1 TRBJ2-3 TRBV6-5 CASSTGTGQYF TGTGCCAGCAGTACCGGGACAGGGCAGTATTTT